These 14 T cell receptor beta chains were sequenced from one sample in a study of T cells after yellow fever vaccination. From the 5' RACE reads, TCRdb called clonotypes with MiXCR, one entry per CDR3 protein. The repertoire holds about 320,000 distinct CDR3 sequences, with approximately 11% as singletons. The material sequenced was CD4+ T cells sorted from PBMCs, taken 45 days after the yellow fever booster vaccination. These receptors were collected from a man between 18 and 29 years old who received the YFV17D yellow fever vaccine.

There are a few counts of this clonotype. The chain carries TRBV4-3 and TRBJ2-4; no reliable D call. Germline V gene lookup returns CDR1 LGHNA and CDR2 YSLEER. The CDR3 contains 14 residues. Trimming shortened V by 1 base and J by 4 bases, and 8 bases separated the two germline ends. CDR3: CASSQGLKKNIQYF. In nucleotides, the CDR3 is TGCGCCAGCAGCCAAGGATTAAAGAAAAACATTCAGTACTTC.

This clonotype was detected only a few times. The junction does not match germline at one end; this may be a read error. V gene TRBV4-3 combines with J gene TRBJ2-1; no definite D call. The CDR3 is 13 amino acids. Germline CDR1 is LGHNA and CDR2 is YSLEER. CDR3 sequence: CASSPSGQDTLDF. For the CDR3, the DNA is TGCGCCAGCAGCCCCTCCGGCCAGGATACATTAGACTTC.

The CDR3 DNA reads TGTGCCAGCCGGGACAGCGGGGGGGCAACAGATACGCAGTATTTT. Translation: CASRDSGGATDTQYF. The chain recombines TRBV6-2 or TRBV6-3 with TRBJ2-3, with 10 bases lining up with TRBD2. Per germline, CDR1 MNHEY and CDR2 SVGEGT. The CDR3 runs 15 residues. V lost 8 bases and J lost 3; bases outside the gene matches: 8.

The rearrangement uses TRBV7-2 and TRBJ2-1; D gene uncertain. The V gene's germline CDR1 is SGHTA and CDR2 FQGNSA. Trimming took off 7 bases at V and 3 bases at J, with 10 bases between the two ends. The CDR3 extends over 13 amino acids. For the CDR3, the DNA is TGTGCCAGCATCCCCTCCCGCTACAATGAGCAGTTCTTC. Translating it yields CASIPSRYNEQFF.

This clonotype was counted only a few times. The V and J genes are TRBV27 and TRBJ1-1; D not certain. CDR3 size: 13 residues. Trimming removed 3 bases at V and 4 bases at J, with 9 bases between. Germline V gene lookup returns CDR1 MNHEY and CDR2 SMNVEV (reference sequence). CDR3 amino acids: CASSLREGTEAFF. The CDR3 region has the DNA TGTGCCAGCAGTTTGAGGGAAGGCACTGAAGCTTTCTTT.

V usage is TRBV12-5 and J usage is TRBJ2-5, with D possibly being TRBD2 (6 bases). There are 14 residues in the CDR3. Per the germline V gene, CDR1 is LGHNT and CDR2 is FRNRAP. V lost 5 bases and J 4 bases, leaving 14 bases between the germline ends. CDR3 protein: CASGLGLYRETQYF. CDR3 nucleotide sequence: TGTGCTAGTGGTCTGGGACTTTACAGAGAGACCCAGTACTTC.

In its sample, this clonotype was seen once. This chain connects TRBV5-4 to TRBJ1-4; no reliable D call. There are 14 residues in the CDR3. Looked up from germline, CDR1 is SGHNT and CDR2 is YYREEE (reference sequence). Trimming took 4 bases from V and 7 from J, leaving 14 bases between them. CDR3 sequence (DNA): TGTGCCAGCAGCCATTCCCCCCGGGGTGAAAAACTGTTTTTT. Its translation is CASSHSPRGEKLFF.

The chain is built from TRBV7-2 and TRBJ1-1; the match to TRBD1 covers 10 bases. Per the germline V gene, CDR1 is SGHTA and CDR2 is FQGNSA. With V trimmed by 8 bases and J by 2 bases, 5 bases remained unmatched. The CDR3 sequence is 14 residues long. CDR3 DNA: TGTGCCAGCCGCAGGGACAGGGGAAACACTGAAGCTTTCTTT. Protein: CASRRDRGNTEAFF.

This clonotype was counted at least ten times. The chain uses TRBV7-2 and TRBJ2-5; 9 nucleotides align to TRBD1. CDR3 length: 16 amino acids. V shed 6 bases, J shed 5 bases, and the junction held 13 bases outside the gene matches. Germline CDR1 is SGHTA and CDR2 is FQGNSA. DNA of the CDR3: TGTGCCAGCAGACTTCAGGAAGGGGACAGGGCGGAGACCCAGTACTTC. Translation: CASRLQEGDRAETQYF.

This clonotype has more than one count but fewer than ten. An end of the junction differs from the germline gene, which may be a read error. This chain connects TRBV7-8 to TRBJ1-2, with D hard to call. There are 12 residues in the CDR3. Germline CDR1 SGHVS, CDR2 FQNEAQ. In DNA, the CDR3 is TGTTCCAGCAGCTTAGAAAGTTATGGCTACACCTTC. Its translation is CSSSLESYGYTF.

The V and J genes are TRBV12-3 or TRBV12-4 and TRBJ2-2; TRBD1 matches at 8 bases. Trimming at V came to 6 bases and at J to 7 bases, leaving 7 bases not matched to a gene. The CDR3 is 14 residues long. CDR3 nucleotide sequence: TGTGCCAGCAGGATGACAGGGGTAGACGGGGAGCTGTTTTTT. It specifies CASRMTGVDGELFF.

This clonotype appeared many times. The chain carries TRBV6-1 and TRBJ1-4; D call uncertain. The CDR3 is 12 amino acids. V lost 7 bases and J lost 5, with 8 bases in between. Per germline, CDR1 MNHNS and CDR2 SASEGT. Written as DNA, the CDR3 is TGTGCCAGCATCGGGCCGAATGAAAAACTGTTTTTT. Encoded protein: CASIGPNEKLFF.

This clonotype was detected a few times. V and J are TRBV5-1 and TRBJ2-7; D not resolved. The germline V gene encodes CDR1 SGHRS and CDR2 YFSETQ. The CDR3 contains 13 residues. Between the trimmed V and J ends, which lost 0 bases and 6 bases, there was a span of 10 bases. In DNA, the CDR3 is TGCGCCAGCAGCTTGGCCGTAGGCCGCGAGCAGTACGTC. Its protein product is CASSLAVGREQYV.

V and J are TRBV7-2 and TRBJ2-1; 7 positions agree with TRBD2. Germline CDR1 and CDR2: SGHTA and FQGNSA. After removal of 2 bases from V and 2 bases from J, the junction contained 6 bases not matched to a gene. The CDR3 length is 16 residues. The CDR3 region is CASSLWRGNPYNEQFF. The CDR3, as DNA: TGTGCCAGCAGCTTATGGCGGGGGAATCCCTACAATGAGCAGTTCTTC.